This TCR beta chain was documented in a study of blood T cell repertoires in COVID-19. Study-level information: Nucleic acid was either cDNA or gDNA, and it came from T cells, B-cell-depleted T cells, or PBMCs.

Here immunoSEQ multiplex PCR was the method, and the copy in TCRdb shows in-frame clones only, minus some. The sample holds some 200,000 clones, around 82% seen once. From germline, CDR1 is SGHRS and CDR2 YFSETQ. There are 16 residues in the CDR3. Trimming cost V 0 bases and J 3 bases; bases outside gene matches: 2. The sequence derives from an older woman with acute or convalescent COVID-19. The V and J genes are TRBV5-1 and TRBJ1-6; the match to TRBD1 covers 8 bases. Input material: peripheral blood. CDR3 protein: CASSLGQGRYNSPLHF. CDR3 DNA sequence: TGCGCCAGCAGCTTGGGACAGGGGCGCTATAATTCACCCCTCCACTTT. Using reference TRBV5-1 and TRBJ1-6 for the parts outside the CDR3, the full variable domain is KAGVTQTPRYLIKTRGQQVTLSCSPISGHRSVSWYQQTPGQGLQFLFEYFSETQRNKGNFPGRFSGRQFSNSRSEMNVSTLELGDSALYLCASSLGQGRYNSPLHFGNGTRLTVT.